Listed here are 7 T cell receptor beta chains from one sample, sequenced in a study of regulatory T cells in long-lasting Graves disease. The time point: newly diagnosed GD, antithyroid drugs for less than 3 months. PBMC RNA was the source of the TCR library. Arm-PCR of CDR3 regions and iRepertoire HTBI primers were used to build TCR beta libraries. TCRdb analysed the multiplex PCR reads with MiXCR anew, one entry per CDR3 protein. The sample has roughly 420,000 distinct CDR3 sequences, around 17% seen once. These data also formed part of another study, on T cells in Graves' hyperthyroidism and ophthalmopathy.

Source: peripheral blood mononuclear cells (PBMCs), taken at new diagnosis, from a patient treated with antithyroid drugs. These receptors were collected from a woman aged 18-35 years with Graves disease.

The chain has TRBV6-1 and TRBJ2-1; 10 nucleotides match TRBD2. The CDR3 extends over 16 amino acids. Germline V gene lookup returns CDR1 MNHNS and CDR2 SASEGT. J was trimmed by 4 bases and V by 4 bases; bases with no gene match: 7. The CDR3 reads CASSGTSGGGYNEQFF. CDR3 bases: TGTGCCAGCAGTGGGACTAGCGGAGGGGGTTACAATGAGCAGTTCTTC.

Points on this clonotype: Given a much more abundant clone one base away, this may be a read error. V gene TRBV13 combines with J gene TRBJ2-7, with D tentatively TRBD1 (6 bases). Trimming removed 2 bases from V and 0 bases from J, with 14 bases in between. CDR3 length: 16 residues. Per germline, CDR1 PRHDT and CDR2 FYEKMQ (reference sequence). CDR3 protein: CASSLRGGPISYEQYF. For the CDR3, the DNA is TGTGCCAGCAGCTTACGAGGGGGACCTATCTCCTACGAGCAGTACTTC.

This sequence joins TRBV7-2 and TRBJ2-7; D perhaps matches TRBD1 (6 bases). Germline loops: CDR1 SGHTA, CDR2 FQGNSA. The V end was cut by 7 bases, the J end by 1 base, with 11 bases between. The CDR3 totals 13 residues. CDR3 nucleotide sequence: TGTGCCAGCACATACGGGACATCCTACGAGCAGTACTTC. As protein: CASTYGTSYEQYF.

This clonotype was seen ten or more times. CDR3 sequence (DNA): TGTGCCAGCAGCCAACCACAGGGAAGAGGAGAGACCCAGTACTTC. Translated, it gives CASSQPQGRGETQYF. The rearrangement joins TRBV28 to TRBJ2-5; TRBD1 might be the D (6 bases). Germline values: CDR1 MDHEN, CDR2 SYDVKM. The CDR3 has 15 residues. V was pared by 6 bases and J by 4 bases, with 18 bases between.

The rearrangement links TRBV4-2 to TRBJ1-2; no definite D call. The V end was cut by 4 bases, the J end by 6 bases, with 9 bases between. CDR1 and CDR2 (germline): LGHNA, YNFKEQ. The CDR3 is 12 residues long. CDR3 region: CASSPGRDGYTF. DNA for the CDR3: TGTGCCAGCAGCCCAGGACGGGATGGCTACACCTTC.

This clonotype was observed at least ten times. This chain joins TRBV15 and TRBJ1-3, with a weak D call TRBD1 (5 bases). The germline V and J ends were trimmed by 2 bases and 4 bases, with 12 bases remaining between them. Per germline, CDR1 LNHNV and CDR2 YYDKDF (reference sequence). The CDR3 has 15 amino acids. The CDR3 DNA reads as TGTGCCACCAGCAGATCCGGGACGATAGGAAACACCATATATTTT. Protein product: CATSRSGTIGNTIYF. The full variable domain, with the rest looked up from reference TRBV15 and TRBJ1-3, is DAMVIQNPRYQVTQFGKPVTLSCSQTLNHNVMYWYQQKSSQAPKLLFHYYDKDFNNEADTPDNFQSRRPNTSFCFLDIRSPGLGDTAMYLCATSRSGTIGNTIYFGEGSWLTVV.

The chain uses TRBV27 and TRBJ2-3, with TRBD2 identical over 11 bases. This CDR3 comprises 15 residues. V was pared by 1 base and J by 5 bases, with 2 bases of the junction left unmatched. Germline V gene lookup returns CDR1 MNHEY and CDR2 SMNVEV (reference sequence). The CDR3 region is CASSLYLAGGDTQYF. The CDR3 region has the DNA TGTGCCAGCAGTTTATATCTAGCGGGAGGAGATACGCAGTATTTT.